The T cell receptor (beta chain) described here comes from a study of molecular identifiers for immune sequencing clone quantification. The germline gives CDR1 SGHAT, CDR2 FQNNGV. Trimming pared 2 bases from V and 7 bases from J, leaving 8 bases between. The CDR3 runs to 12 residues. This clonotype was seen ten or more times. As previously described, bulk TCR libraries were made using listed TCR primers. A single record per CDR3 protein comes from TCRdb applying MiXCR to the PCR reads. The sample records about 510,000 distinct CDR3 sequences, around 21% being singletons. The clonotype originates from a human donor in good health. Some libraries in this study had Jurkat cell RNA spiked in. The sample taken for sequencing was naive CD8+ T cells from blood, with Jurkat cell RNA spiked in. Subset noted: FACS-sorted CD8+CD4-CCR7+CD45RA+ naive T cells. This chain joins TRBV11-2 and TRBJ1-1, with D maybe TRBD1 (6 bases). DNA of the CDR3: TGTGCCAGCAGCTTACAGGGGTTTGAAGCTTTCTTT. It is translated as CASSLQGFEAFF.